This T cell receptor (beta chain) was sequenced in a study of breast tumors, draining lymph nodes, adjacent tissues. Study-wide points: Luminal-like breast cancer showed significantly greater tumor-nontumor repertoire similarity than basal-like breast cancer did. The lymph node origin of tumor T cells was framed as consistent with a hypothesis, not demonstrated. Tumor TCR diversity was below lymph nodes but above nontumor tissue.

Points on this clonotype: Its target is not known.

TCRdb recomputed calls from the multiplex PCR reads with MiXCR, one row per CDR3 protein. Here the sample spans 200,000 to 250,000 distinct CDR3 sequences, about 34% being singletons. CDR3 length: 15 amino acids. Germline lookup yields CDR1 SGHAT and CDR2 FQDESV (reference sequence). The V gene lost 5 bases and the J gene lost 0 bases, with 13 bases spanning the gap. Samples came from axillary lymph nodes draining the breast cancer. What was sequenced was axillary lymph node tissue. The rearrangement links TRBV11-1 to TRBJ1-1; TRBD1 might be the D (5 bases). This TCR derives from a female donor with breast cancer. Some clones in this sample may be carry-over from other donors' samples. DNA of the CDR3: TGTGCCAGCAGCCCGCGGGGCTCAATGAACACTGAAGCTTTCTTT. Its protein product is CASSPRGSMNTEAFF.